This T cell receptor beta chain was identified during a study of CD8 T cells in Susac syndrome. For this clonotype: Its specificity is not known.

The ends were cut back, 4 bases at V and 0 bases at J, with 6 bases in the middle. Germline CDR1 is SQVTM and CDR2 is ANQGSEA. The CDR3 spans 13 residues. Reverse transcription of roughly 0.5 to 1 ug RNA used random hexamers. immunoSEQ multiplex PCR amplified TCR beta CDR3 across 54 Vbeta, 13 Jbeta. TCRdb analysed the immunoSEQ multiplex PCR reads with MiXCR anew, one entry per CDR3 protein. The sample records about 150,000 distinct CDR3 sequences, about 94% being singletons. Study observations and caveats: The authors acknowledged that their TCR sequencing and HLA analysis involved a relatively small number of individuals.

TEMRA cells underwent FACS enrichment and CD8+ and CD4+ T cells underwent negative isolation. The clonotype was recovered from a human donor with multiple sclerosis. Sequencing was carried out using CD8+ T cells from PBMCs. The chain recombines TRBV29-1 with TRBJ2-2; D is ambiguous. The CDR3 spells CSVVPPNTGELFF. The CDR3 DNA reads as TGCAGCGTTGTGCCGCCGAACACCGGGGAGCTGTTTTTT.